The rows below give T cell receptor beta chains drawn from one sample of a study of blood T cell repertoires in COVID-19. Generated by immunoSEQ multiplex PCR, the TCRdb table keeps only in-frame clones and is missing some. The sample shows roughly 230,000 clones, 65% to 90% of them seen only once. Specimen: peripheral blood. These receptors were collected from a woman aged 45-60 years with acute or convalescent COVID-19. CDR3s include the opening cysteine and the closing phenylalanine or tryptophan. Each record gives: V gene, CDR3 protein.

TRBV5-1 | CASRGQVGYEQYF
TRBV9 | CASSRSGQSTGELFF
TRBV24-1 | CATSDSAVVRGGTDTQYF
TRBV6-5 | CASSPREGDGYTF
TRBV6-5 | CASRSGQRTDTQYF
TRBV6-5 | CASILAGSYEQYF
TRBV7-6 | CASSSSPGGLSATEAFF
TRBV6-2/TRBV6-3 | CASSSLPTATGGYTF
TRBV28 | CASSFPFGDTQYF
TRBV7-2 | CASSASSAGGGNEQFF
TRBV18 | CASSRQGAYTDTQYF
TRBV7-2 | CASSLPVAGGGEQYF
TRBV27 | CASSFLGRLSGANVLTF
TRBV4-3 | CASSQEIGVAGEQYF
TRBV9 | CASSFRTGSPYEQYF
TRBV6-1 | CASSEVAGQKLFF